A single sample is the source of the 18 T cell receptor beta chains below, sequenced in a study of patients and donors after allogeneic stem cell transplantation. TCRdb itself ran the RT-PCR reads through MiXCR, one entry per CDR3 protein. The sample carries roughly 150,000 distinct CDR3 sequences, about 24% recorded once. The sample comprised blood, either unsorted or a sorted T cell fraction (not recorded which). All receptors come from a human donor who was either an allogeneic HSCT recipient or a stem cell or donor lymphocyte infusion donor (not recorded which). It is not recorded whose cells these are; they may come from a transplant donor.

This clonotype came up a few times. The V gene is TRBV12-3 or TRBV12-4, the J gene TRBJ2-5; unclear D gene. V dropped 5 bases and J dropped 5 bases, with 9 bases sitting between them. The CDR3 runs 12 residues. The CDR3 DNA sequence: TGTGCCAGCAGTCCCGTGAGGGAGACCCAGTACTTC. Translated: CASSPVRETQYF.

The chain links TRBV29-1 to TRBJ1-1, with D unclear. V was trimmed by 7 bases and J by 0 bases, leaving 9 bases between them. The length of the CDR3 is 12 residues. CDR1 and CDR2 (germline): SQVTM, ANQGSEA. The CDR3 DNA follows: TGCAGCGAACATCACATGAACACTGAAGCTTTCTTT. Protein product: CSEHHMNTEAFF.

This clonotype was seen more than once but under ten times. This chain links TRBV21-1 with TRBJ1-6. TRBV21-1 represents a pseudogene. This CDR3 spans 16 amino acids. The CDR3 nucleotides are TGTGCCAGCAGCAAAGTTGGGAGGGTAGTAGGTTCACCCCTCCACTTT. This encodes CASSKVGRVVGSPLHF.

This chain uses TRBV7-2 with TRBJ2-3; no clear D. Looked up from germline, CDR1 is SGHTA and CDR2 is FQGNSA. The CDR3 runs 15 residues. Trimming cost V 1 base and J 6 bases, with 14 bases left between them. CDR3 DNA sequence: TGTGCCAGCAGCTTAGAGTTGGTGGGGTGGGATACGCAGTATTTT. It encodes CASSLELVGWDTQYF.

This clonotype was detected a few times. The chain has TRBV7-9 and TRBJ1-1; D call uncertain. This CDR3 region has 14 residues. Germline assignment: CDR1 SEHNR and CDR2 FQNEAQ (reference sequence). Trimming removed 4 bases from V and 3 bases from J, with 12 bases in between. The CDR3 reads CASSYGSTHTEAFF. The CDR3 DNA follows: TGTGCCAGCAGCTACGGATCTACCCACACTGAAGCTTTCTTT.

This sequence joins TRBV29-1 and TRBJ2-1, with D perhaps given as TRBD1 or TRBD2 (5 bases each). CDR1 is SQVTM and CDR2 is ANQGSEA in the germline V gene. This CDR3 has 13 amino acids. V lost 7 bases, J lost 3 bases, and 13 bases lay in between. The CDR3 sequence is CSATWDRYNEQFF. CDR3 coding DNA: TGCAGCGCTACTTGGGACCGCTACAATGAGCAGTTCTTC.

This clonotype was observed a single time. This sequence joins TRBV10-3 and TRBJ1-2; D is unclear. Trimming removed 4 bases at V and 4 bases at J, with 10 bases between. There are 13 residues in the CDR3. CDR1 and CDR2 from the germline V gene are ENHRY and SYGVKD. As DNA, the CDR3 is TGTGCCATCAGTGCTGACATGAGCTATGGCTACACCTTC. This translates into CAISADMSYGYTF.

V usage is TRBV5-1 and J usage is TRBJ1-2; tentatively, D is TRBD1 (6 bases). The CDR3 extends over 15 amino acids. The germline V and J ends were trimmed by 4 bases and 4 bases, with 17 bases remaining between them. CDR1 and CDR2 (germline): SGHRS, YFSETQ. In DNA, the CDR3 is TGCGCCAGCAGCCTGGGGGGCACCGACGTCTATGGCTACACCTTC. This sequence encodes CASSLGGTDVYGYTF.

This clonotype was seen only once. The chain joins TRBV19 to TRBJ2-5; 11 bases are shared with TRBD2. This CDR3 has 18 amino acids. Germline lookup yields CDR1 LNHDA and CDR2 SQIVND (reference sequence). Trimming cost V 1 base and J 1 base; bases outside gene matches: 8. The CDR3 protein is CASSIAPRLAGFQETQYF. As DNA, the CDR3 is TGTGCCAGTAGTATAGCCCCACGACTAGCGGGATTCCAAGAGACCCAGTACTTC.

Comment on this clonotype: This sequence may be a read error, since a much larger clone differs from it by one base. J is TRBJ1-1 and V is TRBV7-2; no firm D call. Per the germline V gene, CDR1 is SGHTA and CDR2 is FQGNSA. The CDR3 runs to 13 residues. The CDR3 coding sequence is TGTGCCAGAAGCTCCAGTTTGTCCACTGAAGCTTTCTTT. Translation gives CARSSSLSTEAFF.

This chain joins TRBV7-8 and TRBJ1-1, with 7 positions matching TRBD1. The CDR3 is 17 amino acids. Germline V gene sequence: CDR1 SGHVS, CDR2 FQNEAQ. Trimming removed 4 bases from V and 3 bases from J; junction bases left unmatched: 14. The CDR3 DNA follows: TGTGCCAGCAGCTCCCCACAGGGGCGTATGTGGGACACTGAAGCTTTCTTT. Its protein product is CASSSPQGRMWDTEAFF. Variable domain in full (rest from reference TRBV7-8 and TRBJ1-1): GAGVSQSPRYKVAKRGQDVALRCDPISGHVSLFWYQQALGQGPEFLTYFQNEAQLDKSGLPSDRFFAERPEGSVSTLKIQRTQQEDSAVYLCASSSPQGRMWDTEAFFGQGTRLTVV.

This clonotype was detected only a few times. The chain links TRBV7-6 to TRBJ1-4; TRBD1 matches at 7 bases. Germline CDR1 reads SGHVS; CDR2 reads FNYEAQ. This CDR3 has 14 residues. Trimming took 7 bases from V and 4 from J; bases not matched to a gene: 6. Written as DNA, the CDR3 is TGTGCCAGCACCCTGAACAGGGGTAATGAAAAACTGTTTTTT. It encodes CASTLNRGNEKLFF.

The rearrangement joins TRBV7-2 to TRBJ1-6; perhaps TRBD1 as D (5 bases). The CDR3 contains 14 residues. The germline V gene has CDR1 SGHTA and CDR2 FQGNSA. Deletions cut 6 bases from V and 4 bases from J, with 10 bases between. CDR3 residues: CASSHRQYNSPLHF. For the CDR3, the DNA is TGTGCCAGCAGTCATCGACAGTATAATTCACCCCTCCACTTT.

The V call is TRBV7-3, the J call TRBJ1-2; D ambiguous. With 2 bases removed from V and 5 bases from J, the gap between germline ends came to 9 bases. The CDR3 loop spans 13 amino acids. The V gene's germline CDR1 is SGHTA and CDR2 FQGTGA. The CDR3, as DNA: TGTGCCAGCAGCTTATGGAGTATTTATGGCTACACCTTC. This sequence encodes CASSLWSIYGYTF.

This clonotype occurred many times. The chain uses TRBV20-1 and TRBJ1-1, with a possible D match to TRBD1 (5 bases). Between the trimmed V and J ends, which lost 0 bases and 4 bases, there was a span of 15 bases. This CDR3 is built from 15 residues. Germline CDR1 reads DFQATT; CDR2 reads SNEGSKA (reference sequence). In nucleotides, the CDR3 is TGCAGTGCTAGAGATGGAGGCAGGGAGCCCACTGAAGCTTTCTTT. This sequence encodes CSARDGGREPTEAFF.

Regarding this clonotype: One end of the junction fails to match germline, which may point to a read error. J is TRBJ1-1 and V is TRBV7-2, with a possible D match to TRBD1 (6 bases). Germline values: CDR1 SGHTA, CDR2 FQGNSA. This CDR3 contains 17 residues. CDR3 in DNA: TGTGCCAGCAGCTTAGGAGGGGGGGACGGAACTTTTACTGAAGCTTTATTT. This codes for CASSLGGGDGTFTEALF.

This clonotype was counted many times. This chain joins TRBV29-1 and TRBJ2-1, with 9 bases identical to TRBD1. CDR1 is SQVTM and CDR2 is ANQGSEA in the germline V gene. This CDR3 is built from 13 residues. V was pared by 7 bases and J by 6 bases, with 7 bases of the junction left unmatched. The CDR3 region has the DNA TGCAGCGCTGGACAGGGGATGGGCAATGAGCAGTTCTTC. Its translation: CSAGQGMGNEQFF.

This clonotype was detected a few times. The chain couples TRBV11-3 to TRBJ1-6, with D tentatively TRBD1 (6 bases). V dropped 4 bases and J dropped 14 bases, with 12 bases sitting between them. CDR3 length: 12 residues. The germline V gene has CDR1 SGHNT and CDR2 YENEEA. CDR3 nucleotide sequence: TGTGCCAGCAGCTACTTCCGGGACACCCTCCACTTT. Amino acids: CASSYFRDTLHF.